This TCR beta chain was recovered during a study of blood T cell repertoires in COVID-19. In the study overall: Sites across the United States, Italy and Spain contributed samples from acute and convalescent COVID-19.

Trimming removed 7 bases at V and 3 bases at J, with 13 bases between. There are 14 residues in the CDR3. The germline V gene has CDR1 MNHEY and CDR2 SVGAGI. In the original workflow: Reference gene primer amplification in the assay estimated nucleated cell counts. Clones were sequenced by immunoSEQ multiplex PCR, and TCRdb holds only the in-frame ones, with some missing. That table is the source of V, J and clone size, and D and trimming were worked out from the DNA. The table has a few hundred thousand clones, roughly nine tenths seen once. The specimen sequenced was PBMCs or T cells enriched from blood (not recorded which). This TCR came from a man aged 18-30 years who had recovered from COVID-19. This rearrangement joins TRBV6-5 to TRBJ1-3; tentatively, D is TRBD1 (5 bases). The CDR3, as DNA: TGTGCCAGCATCGAACAGGTATTTGGAAACACCATATATTTT. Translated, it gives CASIEQVFGNTIYF.